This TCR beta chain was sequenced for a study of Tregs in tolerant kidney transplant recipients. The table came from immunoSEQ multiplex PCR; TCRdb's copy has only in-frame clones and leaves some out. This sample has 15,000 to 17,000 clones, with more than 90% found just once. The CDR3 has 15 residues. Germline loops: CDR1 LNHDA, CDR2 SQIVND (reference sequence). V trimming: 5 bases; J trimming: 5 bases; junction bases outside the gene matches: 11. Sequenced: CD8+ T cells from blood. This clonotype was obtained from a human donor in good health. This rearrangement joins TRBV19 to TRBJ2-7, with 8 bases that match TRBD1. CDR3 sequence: CASSPEQGVFNEQYF. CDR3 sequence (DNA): TGTGCCAGTAGTCCCGAACAGGGGGTATTCAACGAGCAGTACTTC.